This T cell receptor (beta chain) comes out of a study of spatial heterogeneity in lung cancer (dated by TCRdb to the late 2010s). In the study overall: More beta-chain than alpha-chain transcripts were consistently detected, likely reflecting higher beta-chain transcript abundance. A strong correlation was found between TCR transcript counts in tumor regions and a T cell transcriptional module score from matched bulk RNA-seq. TCR repertoire features were related to nonsynonymous mutation counts determined by whole-exome sequencing of tumor tissue. In the raw uncorrected reads, each unique combination of TCR and UMI appeared on average more than ten times. At surgery, hundreds of tumor regions, around 67 matched nontumor lung samples and 45 to 60 PBMC samples were TCR-sequenced for both alpha and beta chains. TCR alpha and beta repertoires were quantitatively compared across multiple tumor regions, matched nontumor lung and blood in non-small cell lung cancer.

This clonotype was picked up many times. Which antigen it targets is not known. Per-base qualities were not stored, and no clone one base away is much larger. According to the study, the label for this sample's time point signals: sample taken at primary tumor resection. The donors were around 69 patients from the lung TRACERx cohort who had early-stage, untreated non-small cell lung cancer. TCR sequencing used whole RNA extracted from tumor and nontumor lung tissue, or from cryopreserved PBMC samples, without cell sorting. A patient was chosen for TCR sequencing only when enough RNA was available from at least two tumor regions. Tumor and adjacent nontumor lung specimens were reviewed by a lung pathologist before selection. Summary of the overall study and its limitations: The tumor nonsynonymous mutation count correlated with the number of expanded alpha and beta TCRs within the tumor. TCR-seq coverage of tumor T cells was estimated at only 5.5% to 8.5% for alpha chains and 13% for beta chains. Confirming at a functional level the hypothesis that regional TCRs recognize regional mutations was considered to require additional single-cell paired TCR alpha and beta sequencing. Counts of ubiquitous and regional expanded TCRs were found to correlate with counts of ubiquitous and regional nonsynonymous mutations, respectively.

Germline trimming amounts to 4 bases on V and 3 bases on J, with 7 as the count of junction bases outside the gene matches. CDR1 is given as SGHRS and CDR2 as YFSETQ, both from the germline V gene. From its cysteine to its phenylalanine, the CDR3 spans 16 amino acids. Left in the record is the CDR3 DNA by itself, 48 bases read in frame from the first base. Library construction relied on 5' RACE. Instrument used: NextSeq 500. To allow correction of PCR and sequencing errors, the TCR library protocol tagged every TCR cDNA molecule with a unique molecular identifier. Turning to the authors' computational methods: TCR identification, UMI-based error correction and CDR3 extraction were all carried out with Decombinator tools. Expanded TCRs were defined as those above a frequency of 2 per 1,000, corresponding to the top 1% of the tumor frequency distribution. Expanded tumor TCRs were classed as regional if statistically deemed absent (corrected P<0.05) from at least one tumor region, otherwise ubiquitous. Renyi diversity was computed with the R vegan package after each repertoire had been subsampled 100 times to 5,000 TCRs. CDR3 similarity networks were built from amino acid triplet string-kernel similarity, connecting CDR3s with pairwise similarity above 0.82. The public sequencing data were trimmed at Q25 with fastp and processed into clonotypes with MiXCR by TCRdb, which kept only in-frame beta chains. Rows with a matching CDR3 protein are joined into one entry that keeps the most common DNA and genes. TCRdb, not the original authors, processed these V and J calls. Present in this sample are almost 4,500 distinct CDR3 sequences, 5.5% to 7% of which were seen just once. The ten most abundant clones make up 34% of the sample.

This specimen was lung tumor tissue, taken at surgery. The sequence links TRBV5-1 to TRBJ2-2, with 9 central nucleotides matching TRBD1. The TCR was taken from a male donor with early-stage non-small cell lung cancer. The sequence in DNA is TGCGCCAGCAGCATCCTAACAGGGGGCCACACCGGGGAGCTGTTTTTT. It translates as CASSILTGGHTGELFF.